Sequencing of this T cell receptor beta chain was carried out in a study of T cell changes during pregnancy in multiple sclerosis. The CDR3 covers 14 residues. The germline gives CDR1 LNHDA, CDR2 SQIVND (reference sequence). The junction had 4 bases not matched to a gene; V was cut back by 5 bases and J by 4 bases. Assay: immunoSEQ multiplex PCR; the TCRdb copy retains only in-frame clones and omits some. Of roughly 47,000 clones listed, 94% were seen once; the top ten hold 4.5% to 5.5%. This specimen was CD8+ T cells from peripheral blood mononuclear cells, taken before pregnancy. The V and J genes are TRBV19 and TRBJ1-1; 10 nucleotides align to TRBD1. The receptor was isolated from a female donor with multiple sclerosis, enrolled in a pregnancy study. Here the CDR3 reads CASSAGTGVTEAFF. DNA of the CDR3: TGTGCCAGTAGTGCCGGGACAGGGGTCACTGAAGCTTTCTTT.